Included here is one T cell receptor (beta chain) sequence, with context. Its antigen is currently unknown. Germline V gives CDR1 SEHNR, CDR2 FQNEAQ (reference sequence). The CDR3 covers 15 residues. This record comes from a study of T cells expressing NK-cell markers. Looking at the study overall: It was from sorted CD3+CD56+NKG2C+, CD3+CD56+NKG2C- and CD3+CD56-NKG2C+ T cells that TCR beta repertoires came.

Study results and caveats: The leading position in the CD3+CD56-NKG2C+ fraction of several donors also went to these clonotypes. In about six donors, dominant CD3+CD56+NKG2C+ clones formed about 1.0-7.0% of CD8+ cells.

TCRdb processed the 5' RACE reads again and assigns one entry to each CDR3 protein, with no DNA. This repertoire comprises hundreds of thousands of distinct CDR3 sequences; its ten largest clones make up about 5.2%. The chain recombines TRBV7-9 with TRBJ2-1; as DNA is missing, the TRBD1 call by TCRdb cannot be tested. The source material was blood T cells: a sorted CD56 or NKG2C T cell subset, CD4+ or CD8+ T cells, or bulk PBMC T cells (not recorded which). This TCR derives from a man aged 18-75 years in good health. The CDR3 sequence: CASSSGGTGGNEQFF.